This T cell receptor beta chain emerged from a study of regulatory T cells in long-lasting Graves disease. General study points: Persistent patients had a count of shared public clonotypes (2,741) that exceeded that of new patients (approximately 920).

As regards this clonotype: Its antigen remains unknown.

Both iRepertoire HTBI primers and Arm-PCR of CDR3 regions were used to build the TCR beta libraries. TCRdb recomputed calls from the multiplex PCR reads with MiXCR, one row per CDR3 protein. The sample holds over 350,000 distinct CDR3 sequences, 14% to 15% seen once. Time point specified: newly diagnosed GD, antithyroid drugs for less than 3 months. PBMCs were the source of the RNA used for TCR sequencing. Patients all came to the study from an endocrinology department in Xi'an, China. V was cut by 2 bases and J by 5 bases, with 10 bases left in between. This CDR3 has 14 amino acids. From germline, CDR1 is MDHEN and CDR2 SYDVKM. The same data also contributed to another study, on T cells in Graves' hyperthyroidism and ophthalmopathy.

The TCR was taken from a woman aged 40 to 49 with Graves disease. V is TRBV28 and J is TRBJ2-1, with D possibly being TRBD1 or TRBD2 (5 bases each). The input for sequencing was peripheral blood mononuclear cells (PBMCs), taken at new diagnosis, from a patient treated with antithyroid drugs. This chain's CDR3 is CASSLGGVDNEQFF. The CDR3 nucleotides are TGTGCCAGCAGTTTAGGGGGAGTCGACAATGAGCAGTTCTTC.